This T cell receptor (beta chain) was sequenced in a study of T-cell memory formation after mild COVID-19. Across the study: Largely donor-specific TCR clusters were found. Study observations and caveats: Day 15 to 85 contracting clones showed balanced CD4/CD8; later expanders leaned CD4+.

Germline CDR1 is PRHDT and CDR2 is FYEKMQ (reference sequence). The CDR3 extends over 16 amino acids. V was pared by 2 bases and J by 5 bases, with 10 bases of the junction left unmatched. With respect to this clonotype: Its target is not known.

Constant-segment-primed 5'RACE gave TCR alpha and TCR beta cDNA libraries with sample barcodes and UMIs. MiXCR, run by TCRdb on the 5' RACE reads, gives a single entry per CDR3 protein. The repertoire has 300,000 to 400,000 distinct CDR3 sequences, about 16% of them found once; the top ten carry more than 20%. The sequenced sample was PBMCs or a T cell subset sorted from them (not recorded which). The chain employs TRBV13 and TRBJ2-5; 8 bases are a match to TRBD1. This clonotype was obtained from a young man who had mild COVID-19 (a few samples of this study predate the infection). Cell type and time point are not known. The CDR3 loop reads CASSLMGQDGRETQYF. The CDR3 DNA reads as TGTGCCAGCAGCTTAATGGGACAGGATGGTAGGGAGACCCAGTACTTC.